The 21 T cell receptor beta chains given below trace back to one sample, sequenced in a study of Ad26.COV2.S vaccination and SARS-CoV-2 variants. Using immunoSEQ multiplex PCR, the repertoire was profiled, and TCRdb retains in-frame clones only, with some absent. The sample has 440,000 or so clones, 89% seen once. Treatment defined: some 20 received Ad26.COV2.S at low or high dose, single or two shots; roughly 5 received placebo; per-sample allocation not given. Following the first vaccine or placebo injection, samples were taken on day 63. Source: peripheral blood, taken in a trial of Ad26.COV2.S vaccine versus placebo. These receptors were taken from a person aged 18-60 years who received the Ad26.COV2.S COVID-19 vaccine or a placebo.

This rearrangement joins TRBV28 to TRBJ1-2; weak D call: TRBD1 (5 bases). V lost 4 bases and J lost 1, with 10 bases in between. Germline CDR1 MDHEN, CDR2 SYDVKM. This CDR3 region has 14 residues. The CDR3 reads CASSSLQGNYGYTF. In DNA form, the CDR3 reads TGTGCCAGCAGTTCACTCCAGGGTAACTATGGCTACACCTTC.

The V gene is TRBV7-3, the J gene TRBJ1-1; possible D gene TRBD1, 5 bases. Germline assignment: CDR1 SGHTA and CDR2 FQGTGA. The CDR3 totals 13 residues. V lost 5 bases to trimming and J lost 0 bases, with 7 bases between them. Here the CDR3 DNA reads TGTGCCAGCAGCGACAGTATGAACACTGAAGCTTTCTTT. Translation: CASSDSMNTEAFF.

The chain carries TRBV7-8 and TRBJ2-7; D possibly corresponds to TRBD1 (5 bases). Germline assignment: CDR1 SGHVS and CDR2 FQNEAQ. Trimming left V 4 bases short and J 6 bases short, with 13 bases between. CDR3 length: 13 residues. CDR3 sequence (DNA): TGTGCCAGCAGCTGGATTCAGGGCGGCGAGCAGTACTTC. Its protein is CASSWIQGGEQYF. Supplemented by reference TRBV7-8 and TRBJ2-7, the full variable domain reads GAGVSQSPRYKVAKRGQDVALRCDPISGHVSLFWYQQALGQGPEFLTYFQNEAQLDKSGLPSDRFFAERPEGSVSTLKIQRTQQEDSAVYLCASSWIQGGEQYFGPGTRLTVT.

This chain connects TRBV6-4 to TRBJ2-1, with a possible D match to TRBD2 (5 bases). The CDR3 length is 17 residues. Germline loops: CDR1 MRHNA, CDR2 SNTAGT. The V gene lost 5 bases and the J gene lost 1 base, with 18 bases spanning the gap. CDR3 in amino acids: CASSPRGKKTSYNEQFF. In DNA form, the CDR3 reads TGTGCCAGCAGTCCTCGAGGGAAGAAAACATCCTACAATGAGCAGTTCTTC.

The rearrangement joins TRBV5-8 to TRBJ2-3; 9 positions match TRBD1. Germline V gene sequence: CDR1 SGHTS, CDR2 YDEGEE. The CDR3 runs 17 residues. V lost 4 bases to trimming and J lost 3 bases; unmatched junction nucleotides: 12. CDR3 DNA: TGTGCCAGCAGCCCGGGACAGGGCGTTTTGAGAACAGATACGCAGTATTTT. This codes for CASSPGQGVLRTDTQYF.

The chain recombines TRBV7-9 with TRBJ2-3, with 9 bases aligning to TRBD1. The V gene's germline CDR1 is SEHNR and CDR2 FQNEAQ (reference sequence). The CDR3 sequence is 14 residues long. Germline trimming cut 5 bases from V and 9 bases from J; bases unmatched to any gene: 9. The chain's CDR3 is CASSALDRGRTQYF. The CDR3 nucleotides are TGTGCCAGCAGCGCATTAGACAGGGGGAGGACGCAGTATTTT.

This sequence joins TRBV7-9 and TRBJ2-2; D is unresolved. CDR1 is SEHNR, CDR2 FQNEAQ, per germline (reference sequence). With 2 bases removed from V and 6 bases from J, the gap between germline ends came to 7 bases. The CDR3 runs to 13 residues. CDR3 sequence (DNA): TGTGCCAGCAGCTTAAGTACCGCCGGGGAGCTGTTTTTT. Encoded protein: CASSLSTAGELFF. Based on the CDR3 plus reference TRBV7-9 and TRBJ2-2, the full variable domain is DTGVSQNPRHKITKRGQNVTFRCDPISEHNRLYWYRQTLGQGPEFLTYFQNEAQLEKSRLLSDRFSAERPKGSFSTLEIQRTEQGDSAMYLCASSLSTAGELFFGEGSRLTVL.

The chain combines TRBV28 with TRBJ2-1; D is undetermined. Trimming shortened V by 2 bases and J by 1 base, and 6 bases separated the two germline ends. The CDR3 totals 14 residues. Per the germline V gene, CDR1 is MDHEN and CDR2 is SYDVKM. CDR3 sequence: CASSLGLSYNEQFF. CDR3 in DNA: TGTGCCAGCAGTTTAGGGCTGTCCTACAATGAGCAGTTCTTC.

V is TRBV3-1 (or the pseudogene TRBV3-2) and J is TRBJ1-5; D remains unclear. This CDR3 contains 14 residues. V dropped 3 bases and J dropped 5 bases, with 11 bases sitting between them. Per germline, CDR1 LGHDT and CDR2 YNNKEL (reference sequence). For the CDR3, the DNA is TGTGCCAGCAGCCAGGCAGTCAGTGATCAGCCCCAGCATTTT. This encodes CASSQAVSDQPQHF.

The genes are TRBV30 and TRBJ2-6; D ambiguous. The germline gives CDR1 GTSNPN, CDR2 SVGIG (reference sequence). The germline V and J ends were trimmed by 6 bases and 0 bases, with 6 bases remaining between them. The CDR3 spans 13 residues. The CDR3 here is CACQVSGANVLTF. CDR3 sequence (DNA): TGTGCCTGTCAGGTCTCTGGGGCCAACGTCCTGACTTTC.

J is TRBJ2-7 and V is TRBV28; D is possibly TRBD1 (6 bases). Trimming cost V 2 bases and J 5 bases, with 10 bases left between them. Germline CDR1 and CDR2: MDHEN and SYDVKM. The CDR3 consists of 13 residues. CDR3 protein: CASSLLRGHEQYF. The CDR3 DNA reads TGTGCCAGCAGTTTACTCAGGGGCCACGAGCAGTACTTC.

The chain has TRBV23-1 and TRBJ1-2; tentative D call: TRBD1 (5 bases). TRBV23-1 is sorted into the ORF group, with uncertain function. The CDR3 totals 17 residues. V was pared by 3 bases and J by 5 bases, with 22 bases between. The CDR3 reads CASSHPRWGRHIYGYTF. DNA for the CDR3: TGCGCCAGCAGTCACCCCCGGTGGGGACGCCACATTTATGGCTACACCTTC.

This sequence joins TRBV6-1 and TRBJ1-1; the match to TRBD1 covers 7 bases. The J segment lost 0 bases and the V segment lost 6 bases, leaving 4 bases of the junction unmatched. Germline CDR1 MNHNS, CDR2 SASEGT. This CDR3 contains 14 residues. Written as DNA, the CDR3 is TGTGCCAGCAGCCGCAGGGGGGTGAACACTGAAGCTTTCTTT. Encoded protein: CASSRRGVNTEAFF.

The CDR3 region is CASSLAARGDYGYTF. DNA of the CDR3: TGTGCCAGCAGCTTAGCGGCCAGGGGAGACTATGGCTACACCTTC. This chain connects TRBV7-2 to TRBJ1-2; D perhaps matches TRBD1 (6 bases). This CDR3 is 15 amino acids long. V was clipped by 0 bases and J by 3 bases, with 11 bases between them. The V gene's germline CDR1 is SGHTA and CDR2 FQGNSA.

The V and J genes are TRBV19 and TRBJ1-5, with D unclear. V was shortened by 6 bases and J by 3 bases, with 18 bases between the two germline ends. In germline, CDR1 is LNHDA, CDR2 SQIVND (reference sequence). The CDR3 consists of 16 residues. CDR3 in amino acids: CASSRGGGRDNQPQHF. In DNA, the CDR3 is TGTGCCAGTAGCAGAGGTGGCGGGAGGGACAATCAGCCCCAGCATTTT.

The V gene is TRBV14, the J gene TRBJ2-5; 8 bases fit TRBD2. The V and J ends lost 0 bases and 4 bases, in that order; junction bases with no gene match: 10. The CDR3 totals 17 residues. CDR1 is SGHDN, CDR2 FVKESK, per germline. CDR3 sequence: CASSQDQSGRGRETQYF. As DNA, the CDR3 is TGTGCCAGCAGCCAAGATCAAAGCGGGAGAGGGAGAGAGACCCAGTACTTC. The complete variable domain, with remaining parts taken from reference TRBV14 and TRBJ2-5, reads EAGVTQFPSHSVIEKGQTVTLRCDPISGHDNLYWYRRVMGKEIKFLLHFVKESKQDESGMPNNRFLAERTGGTYSTLKVQPAELEDSGVYFCASSQDQSGRGRETQYFGPGTRLLVL.

The chain recombines TRBV7-6 with TRBJ2-3; 8 positions match TRBD2. Germline V lookup: CDR1 SGHVS, CDR2 FNYEAQ. V shed 5 bases, J shed 1 base, and the junction held 8 bases outside the gene matches. The CDR3 sequence is 16 residues long. CDR3 sequence (DNA): TGTGCCAGCAGCCCTTATGTTAGCGGGGGCACAGATACGCAGTATTTT. Translated, it gives CASSPYVSGGTDTQYF.

This chain links TRBV4-1 with TRBJ1-2; 12 nucleotides align to TRBD1. Losses at the gene ends were 3 bases for V and 10 bases for J; bases not matched to a gene: 9. Germline values: CDR1 MGHRA, CDR2 YSYEKL. The CDR3 contains 15 residues. The CDR3 here is CASSHSRDRGRDYTF. The CDR3 DNA is TGCGCCAGCAGCCACTCCCGGGACAGGGGGCGCGACTACACCTTC.

Only one count was recorded for this clone. The chain has TRBV30 and TRBJ2-2; D remains unclear. Looked up from germline, CDR1 is GTSNPN and CDR2 is SVGIG (reference sequence). The CDR3 consists of 14 residues. With 4 bases removed from V and 3 bases from J, the gap between germline ends came to 12 bases. Written as DNA, the CDR3 is TGTGCCTGGAAGAAAGGAAGGGACACCGGGGAGCTGTTTTTT. Residues: CAWKKGRDTGELFF. Filled out from reference TRBV30 and TRBJ2-2, the complete variable domain reads SQTIHQWPATLVQPVGSPLSLECTVEGTSNPNLYWYRQAAGRGLQLLFYSVGIGQISSEVPQNLSASRPQDRQFILSSKKLLLSDSGFYLCAWKKGRDTGELFFGEGSRLTVL.

The chain combines TRBV4-1 with TRBJ2-7; possibly TRBD1 or TRBD2 for D (5 bases each). CDR3 size: 14 residues. Germline CDR1 MGHRA, CDR2 YSYEKL. V was clipped by 0 bases and J by 6 bases, with 12 bases between them. The DNA of the CDR3 is TGCGCCAGCAGCCAAGAGGAGAGGGGATTCGAGCAGTACTTC. It encodes CASSQEERGFEQYF.

The rearrangement links TRBV7-9 to TRBJ1-4; D unclear. The CDR3 has 12 residues. V was clipped by 2 bases and J by 8 bases, with 6 bases between them. In germline, CDR1 is SEHNR, CDR2 FQNEAQ (reference sequence). The CDR3 spells CASSLRKEKLFF. The CDR3 nucleotides are TGTGCCAGCAGCTTACGAAAAGAAAAACTGTTTTTT.